These T cell receptor beta chains were read from a single sample in a study of patients and donors after allogeneic stem cell transplantation. Each CDR3 protein gets one entry after TCRdb re-called the RT-PCR reads with MiXCR. This sample has about 160,000 distinct CDR3 sequences, with about 24% found just once. Source material: blood, either unsorted or a sorted T cell fraction (not recorded which). The origin of the receptors is a human donor who was either an allogeneic HSCT recipient or a stem cell or donor lymphocyte infusion donor (not recorded which). It is not recorded whose cells these are; they may come from a transplant donor. Both conserved end residues are part of each CDR3. The D gene is left open where the match is weak. Expanded clones are given a class, and other clones once, few, many or no size at all.

clone size,J gene,D gene,V gene,CDR3 DNA,CDR3 protein
.,TRBJ1-4,.,TRBV25-1,TGTGCCAGCAGTGGGTCAGGGCGTGCTAATGAAAAACTGTTTTTT,CASSGSGRANEKLFF
few,TRBJ2-3,TRBD1,TRBV5-1,TGCGCCAGCAGCTTCTACCGACAGGGCCCAGATACGCAGTATTTT,CASSFYRQGPDTQYF
few,TRBJ1-1,TRBD1,TRBV2,TGTGCCAGCAGTGCGTCGGGACAGGCGAGTACTGAAGCTTTCTTT,CASSASGQASTEAFF
few,TRBJ2-3,.,TRBV5-1,TGCGCCAGCAGCCGAGTTGCTGGCCCCACAGATACGCAGTATTTT,CASSRVAGPTDTQYF
few,TRBJ1-5,.,TRBV5-5,TGTGCCAGCAGCTTGGTGACAGATTATCAGCCCCAGCATTTT,CASSLVTDYQPQHF
.,TRBJ1-5,.,TRBV10-2,TGCGCCAGCAGTGTTGGGACGGCGGATAGCAATCAGCCCCAGCATTTT,CASSVGTADSNQPQHF
few,TRBJ2-1,.,TRBV11-2,TGTGCCAGCAGTCTGCTCTGGGGGGATGAGCAGTTCTTC,CASSLLWGDEQFF
.,TRBJ1-6,.,TRBV10-3,TGTGCCATCAGTCCAAGGGAGGTCGGTTCACCCCTCCACTTT,CAISPREVGSPLHF
.,TRBJ2-3,.,TRBV7-9,TGTGCCAGCAGCCCAGCGGTGGATACGCAGTATTTT,CASSPAVDTQYF
few,TRBJ2-2,TRBD1,TRBV18,TGTGCCAGCTCACTGACAGGGAATAGGGACACCGGGGAGCTGTTTTTT,CASSLTGNRDTGELFF
once,TRBJ1-6,TRBD1,TRBV12-3/TRBV12-4,TGTGCCAGCAGTGAGACCGGGACAGGGGTTTCACCCCTCCACTTT,CASSETGTGVSPLHF
few,TRBJ1-1,.,TRBV10-3,TGTGCCATCAAATTGGCCCGGTGGACTGAAGCTTTCTTT,CAIKLARWTEAFF